The 2 T cell receptor beta chains listed next were all sequenced from one sample in a study of blood T cell repertoires in COVID-19. The data were produced by immunoSEQ multiplex PCR, yet TCRdb's version contains in-frame clones alone and is incomplete. This table holds 64,000 or so clones, about 86% found once. Sequencing input: peripheral blood. Receptors were obtained from a man aged 35 to 55 with acute or convalescent COVID-19.

V and J are TRBV30 and TRBJ2-7, with D tentatively TRBD2 (5 bases). Germline CDR1 and CDR2: GTSNPN and SVGIG (reference sequence). Deletions cut 0 bases from V and 3 bases from J, with 9 bases between. The CDR3 totals 13 residues. The DNA for the CDR3 is TGTGCCTGGAGTGTAAGAGGAGGCTACGAGCAGTACTTC. As protein: CAWSVRGGYEQYF.

This sequence joins TRBV5-1 and TRBJ1-5, with D hard to call. CDR3 length equals 14 residues. CDR1 SGHRS and CDR2 YFSETQ come from the germline V gene. Trimming took 5 bases from V and 2 from J, leaving 11 bases between them. For the CDR3, the DNA is TGCGCCAGCAGGTTAGAGGGCGGCAATCAGCCCCAGCATTTT. Its protein product is CASRLEGGNQPQHF.